The source of this T cell receptor beta chain is a study of T cell changes during pregnancy in multiple sclerosis. Produced via immunoSEQ multiplex PCR; TCRdb's table is partial and in-frame only. The sample includes roughly 99,000 clones, 92% seen only once; the top ten take 2% to 3%. V was trimmed by 4 bases and J by 2 bases, leaving 17 bases between them. The CDR3 extends over 16 amino acids. In germline, CDR1 is KGHSH, CDR2 LQKENI. This chain links TRBV18 with TRBJ1-1, with unresolved D. This specimen was peripheral blood, taken after pregnancy. The TCR sequence derives from a female donor in good health, enrolled as a control in a pregnancy study. CDR3 residues: CASSRSTGSINTEAFF. CDR3 nucleotides: TGTGCCAGCTCACGGTCGACGGGGAGCATAAACACTGAAGCTTTCTTT.